Included here is one TCR beta chain sequence, with context. The source of the sample is a study of blood T cell repertoires in COVID-19. Study context: Samples taken during acute and convalescent COVID-19 were collected in the United States, Italy and Spain. T cells, B-cell-depleted T cells, or PBMCs provided the cDNA or gDNA that served as material.

Looked up from germline, CDR1 is SNHLY and CDR2 is FYNNEI. V was cut by 6 bases and J by 2 bases, with 8 bases left in between. This CDR3 has 12 amino acids. Methods used by the authors: Amplification of reference gene primers provided the estimated nucleated cell counts. Clones were sequenced by immunoSEQ multiplex PCR, and TCRdb holds only the in-frame ones, with some missing. The DNA gave D and trimming, while V, J and clone size come from that table. Among about 190,000 clones listed, 65% to 85% were seen once. The sequence derives from a woman younger than 45 with acute or convalescent COVID-19. Material for sequencing was peripheral blood. The chain uses TRBV2 and TRBJ2-7; no firm D call. CDR3 DNA: TGTGCCAGCAGGGAGCTAGCCTACGAGCAGTACTTC. Protein: CASRELAYEQYF.